This T cell receptor (beta chain) derives from a study of response to subunit inactivated influenza vaccine. The CDR3 length is 11 residues. Germline V CDR1 and CDR2: SQVTM, ANQGSEA. V was clipped by 2 bases and J by 15 bases, with 14 bases between them. Broader study findings: The authors proposed limited new T cell recruitment per seasonal influenza vaccination.

In TCRdb, the RT-PCR reads were re-called with MiXCR into one record per CDR3 protein. The table has roughly 170,000 distinct CDR3 sequences, about 9% seen once. This clonotype was observed at least ten times. The target antigen is unknown. The rearrangement links TRBV29-1 to TRBJ2-1; D is possibly TRBD2 (6 bases). This sample comprised non-naive T cells sorted from PBMCs, obtained on the day of vaccination. The sequence came from a man between 50 and 59 years old who received an inactivated influenza vaccine. The chain's CDR3 is CSVESTSPGFF. The CDR3 region has the DNA TGCAGCGTTGAATCGACTAGTCCAGGGTTCTTC.